Presented here are 29 T cell receptor beta chains from one specimen sequenced in a study of T cells after yellow fever vaccination. TCRdb fed the 5' RACE reads into MiXCR, producing one record per CDR3 protein. Here the sample spans 150,000 to 200,000 distinct CDR3 sequences, approximately 10% being singletons. The sequenced sample was CD8+ T cells sorted from PBMCs, obtained 15 days after the yellow fever booster vaccination. The receptor set was obtained from a man younger than 35 who received the YFV17D yellow fever vaccine.

CDR3 residues: CASSLGLAGVLTYNEQFF. DNA for the CDR3: TGTGCCAGCAGCTTAGGACTAGCGGGGGTCCTAACCTACAATGAGCAGTTCTTC. The gene calls are TRBV7-2 and TRBJ2-1, with 12 bases matching TRBD2. V lost 1 base, J lost 2 bases, and 6 bases stayed unmatched. Germline CDR1 SGHTA, CDR2 FQGNSA. The length of the CDR3 is 18 residues. Combining the CDR3 with reference TRBV7-2 and TRBJ2-1 gives the whole variable domain GAGVSQSPSNKVTEKGKDVELRCDPISGHTALYWYRQSLGQGLEFLIYFQGNSAPDKSGLPSDRFSAERTGGSVSTLTIQRTQQEDSAVYLCASSLGLAGVLTYNEQFFGPGTRLTVL.

V gene TRBV10-1 combines with J gene TRBJ2-7; perhaps TRBD2 as D (5 bases). The CDR3 has 12 amino acids. Between the trimmed V and J ends, which lost 0 bases and 5 bases, there was a span of 5 bases. Germline lookup yields CDR1 WNHNN and CDR2 SYGVQD (reference sequence). In DNA form, the CDR3 reads TGCGCCAGCAGTGAGTCGCGGGACGAGCAGTACTTC. This translates into CASSESRDEQYF.

This clonotype was counted at least ten times. V usage is TRBV7-8 and J usage is TRBJ2-7, with TRBD2 matching 10 bases. CDR3 length: 15 residues. Looked up from germline, CDR1 is SGHVS and CDR2 is FQNEAQ. Unmatched junction bases numbered 13, after V lost 5 bases and J lost 9 bases. The CDR3 bases are TGTGCCAGCAGCCCGGGGCCCAGCGGGGGGGCGGGGCAGTACTTC. Amino acids: CASSPGPSGGAGQYF.

The gene calls are TRBV29-1 and TRBJ1-2; no definite D call. The CDR3 has 14 amino acids. The germline gives CDR1 SQVTM, CDR2 ANQGSEA. V lost 4 bases and J lost 0, with 12 bases in between. CDR3 DNA sequence: TGCAGCGTTGTTTCCGAATATTCTAACTATGGCTACACCTTC. Amino acid sequence: CSVVSEYSNYGYTF.

This clonotype was found a few times. V is TRBV27 and J is TRBJ1-1, with D tentatively TRBD1 (5 bases). CDR3 length equals 14 residues. Trimming removed 6 bases at V and 3 bases at J, with 14 bases between. Germline-derived CDR1 and CDR2 are MNHEY and SMNVEV (reference sequence). This CDR3 is CASSFGGKDTEAFF. In DNA, the CDR3 is TGTGCCAGCAGCTTTGGGGGAAAGGACACTGAAGCTTTCTTT.

The J gene is TRBJ2-1, the V gene TRBV7-3, with D possibly matching TRBD1 (7 bases). Germline-derived CDR1 and CDR2 are SGHTA and FQGTGA. This CDR3 is built from 13 residues. The germline V and J ends were trimmed by 5 bases and 6 bases, with 11 bases remaining between them. This CDR3 is CASSTQGGNEQFF. CDR3 DNA: TGTGCCAGCAGCACCCAGGGGGGCAATGAGCAGTTCTTC.

This clonotype occurred a few times. The chain combines TRBV6-5 with TRBJ2-4; no clear D. Germline loops: CDR1 MNHEY, CDR2 SVGAGI. The length of the CDR3 is 15 residues. The V gene lost 5 bases and the J gene lost 1 base, with 12 bases spanning the gap. The CDR3, as DNA: TGTGCCAGCAGTATAGATCTGGGGGCCAAAAACATTCAGTACTTC. This gives the protein CASSIDLGAKNIQYF.

This clonotype was observed a single time. The chain is built from TRBV20-1 and TRBJ2-1; unclear D gene. The V gene lost 6 bases and the J gene lost 5 bases, with 14 bases spanning the gap. The germline gives CDR1 DFQATT, CDR2 SNEGSKA (reference sequence). This CDR3 contains 13 residues. This CDR3 is CSARAVSHNEQFF. Here the CDR3 DNA reads TGCAGTGCACGCGCAGTTAGCCACAATGAGCAGTTCTTC.

This clonotype showed up many times. The J gene is TRBJ2-1, the V gene TRBV27; D is perhaps TRBD2 (5 bases). This CDR3 has 13 residues. The V gene's germline CDR1 is MNHEY and CDR2 SMNVEV (reference sequence). Trimming pared 6 bases from V and 4 bases from J, leaving 10 bases between. DNA for the CDR3: TGTGCCAGCAGCCCCCGAGGGTACAATGAGCAGTTCTTC. As protein: CASSPRGYNEQFF.

This clonotype showed up many times. The J gene is TRBJ2-3, the V gene TRBV6-1; D might be TRBD2 (6 bases). From germline, CDR1 is MNHNS and CDR2 SASEGT. The CDR3 totals 15 residues. V was trimmed by 1 base and J by 4 bases, leaving 12 bases between them. Here the CDR3 reads CASSEGGGEADTQYF. The CDR3 DNA follows: TGTGCCAGCAGTGAAGGAGGCGGGGAGGCAGATACGCAGTATTTT.

This clonotype was detected ten times or more. The chain combines TRBV27 with TRBJ1-3; 12 bases are shared with TRBD1. J gave up 2 bases and V 2 bases, and 1 base lay outside the gene matches. Germline V gene data show CDR1 as MNHEY and CDR2 as SMNVEV (reference sequence). CDR3 length: 16 residues. CDR3 sequence: CASSLGTGGAGNTIYF. In DNA, the CDR3 is TGTGCCAGCAGTTTAGGGACAGGGGGCGCTGGAAACACCATATATTTT.

This sequence joins TRBV12-3 or TRBV12-4 and TRBJ2-3, with a tentative D call TRBD2 (5 bases). Deletions cut 1 base from V and 4 bases from J, with 15 bases between. The CDR3 totals 16 residues. Here the CDR3 reads CASSLGYEGGSDTQYF. As DNA, the CDR3 is TGTGCCAGCAGTTTAGGATATGAAGGAGGATCAGATACGCAGTATTTT.

This clonotype was observed a few times. The chain employs TRBV5-1 and TRBJ1-1; D is unresolved. Germline-derived CDR1 and CDR2 are SGHRS and YFSETQ. V gave up 4 bases and J gave up 1 base, with 11 bases separating them. The CDR3 consists of 14 residues. The CDR3 DNA is TGCGCCAGCAGCCCGCGGGAGCCGAACACTGAAGCTTTCTTT. Its protein is CASSPREPNTEAFF.

This chain joins TRBV27 and TRBJ2-3; D possibly uses TRBD1 or TRBD2 (6 bases each). The CDR3 loop spans 19 amino acids. Trimming cost V 3 bases and J 0 bases, with 22 bases left between them. Germline lookup yields CDR1 MNHEY and CDR2 SMNVEV (reference sequence). The CDR3 is CASSLRDIALPSSTDTQYF. The CDR3 DNA sequence: TGTGCCAGCAGTTTGCGGGACATCGCCTTACCTTCTAGCACAGATACGCAGTATTTT.

This chain joins TRBV7-9 and TRBJ2-1; 7 positions agree with TRBD2. Germline V gene data show CDR1 as SEHNR and CDR2 as FQNEAQ (reference sequence). The CDR3 runs to 17 residues. V lost 5 bases, J lost 3 bases, and 13 bases stayed unmatched. This CDR3 is CASSRVKDLAGYNEQFF. The CDR3 coding sequence is TGTGCCAGCAGCCGAGTAAAGGACTTAGCGGGCTACAATGAGCAGTTCTTC.

V is TRBV12-3 or TRBV12-4 and J is TRBJ1-4; TRBD1 is a possible D gene (5 bases). The CDR3 sequence is 13 residues long. V shed 6 bases and J shed 7 bases, with 12 bases lying between them. The CDR3, as DNA: TGTGCCAGCAGCCCTGGGGGGGTTGAAAAACTGTTTTTT. Amino acid sequence: CASSPGGVEKLFF.

In its sample, this clonotype was seen many times. The J gene is TRBJ2-7, the V gene TRBV7-9, with 9 bases that match TRBD1. Trimming removed 5 bases from V and 2 bases from J; junction bases left unmatched: 7. CDR3 length: 15 residues. Germline V gene lookup returns CDR1 SEHNR and CDR2 FQNEAQ (reference sequence). CDR3 sequence: CASSLTGTGPYEQYF. Here the CDR3 DNA reads TGTGCCAGCAGCCTTACCGGGACAGGGCCCTACGAGCAGTACTTC.

CDR3 bases: TGTGCCAGCAGGGGGGATTCCGGGGGACAGTCAGCCTACGAGCAGTACTTC. Translated, it gives CASRGDSGGQSAYEQYF. This sequence joins TRBV12-3 or TRBV12-4 and TRBJ2-7, with D possibly TRBD1 on 7 matching bases. V lost 6 bases and J 2 bases, leaving 23 bases between the germline ends. This CDR3 has 17 amino acids.

V gene TRBV12-3 or TRBV12-4 combines with J gene TRBJ2-5; TRBD1 agrees at 9 bases. The CDR3 length is 15 residues. Trimming took 5 bases from V and 4 from J; bases not matched to a gene: 8. The CDR3 sequence is CASSALTGGAETQYF. The CDR3 coding sequence is TGTGCCAGCAGTGCCTTAACAGGGGGCGCAGAGACCCAGTACTTC.

This clonotype was detected a few times. The CDR3: CASSQMGTEKLFF. CDR3 in DNA: TGTGCCAGCAGCCAAATGGGTACTGAAAAACTGTTTTTT. This chain connects TRBV12-3 or TRBV12-4 to TRBJ1-4; D gene uncertain. Trimming left V 6 bases short and J 7 bases short, with 12 bases between. This CDR3 region has 13 residues.

In its sample, this clonotype was seen a few times. The rearrangement links TRBV29-1 to TRBJ2-3; D perhaps matches TRBD2 (5 bases). V gave up 3 bases and J gave up 2 bases, with 6 bases separating them. This CDR3 region has 12 residues. Germline-derived CDR1 and CDR2 are SQVTM and ANQGSEA. The chain's CDR3 is CSVDGITDTQYF. The CDR3 DNA reads as TGCAGCGTTGACGGGATCACAGATACGCAGTATTTT.

The V call is TRBV29-1, the J call TRBJ2-2, with 8 bases that match TRBD1. Germline V CDR1 and CDR2: SQVTM, ANQGSEA. The CDR3 runs to 13 residues. With 6 bases clipped from V and 2 bases from J, the junction kept 2 bases outside the gene matches. The CDR3 loop is CSVTGANTGELFF. The CDR3 region has the DNA TGCAGCGTGACAGGGGCCAACACCGGGGAGCTGTTTTTT.

This clonotype was detected only a few times. The rearrangement joins TRBV19 to TRBJ2-1; D unclear. Between the trimmed V and J ends, which lost 9 bases and 0 bases, there was a span of 18 bases. In germline, CDR1 is LNHDA, CDR2 SQIVND (reference sequence). CDR3 length: 16 residues. The CDR3 coding sequence is TGTGCCAGCCAAACCTCTCGAGGCACCTCCTACAATGAGCAGTTCTTC. This translates into CASQTSRGTSYNEQFF.

A few counts support this clonotype. The rearrangement uses TRBV29-1 and TRBJ1-1; D is undetermined. CDR3 size: 11 residues. Germline V gene sequence: CDR1 SQVTM, CDR2 ANQGSEA. Trimming left V 7 bases short and J 0 bases short, with 6 bases between. Written as DNA, the CDR3 is TGCAGCGCCCTGGTGAACACTGAAGCTTTCTTT. Translation: CSALVNTEAFF. Complete variable domain (other parts from reference TRBV29-1 and TRBJ1-1): SAVISQKPSRDICQRGTSLTIQCQVDSQVTMMFWYRQQPGQSLTLIATANQGSEATYESGFVIDKFPISRPNLTFSTLTVSNMSPEDSSIYLCSALVNTEAFFGQGTRLTVV.

This clonotype was detected a few times. V is TRBV7-9 and J is TRBJ2-3; tentatively, D is TRBD1 or TRBD2 (5 bases each). Germline V lookup: CDR1 SEHNR, CDR2 FQNEAQ (reference sequence). The germline V and J ends were trimmed by 2 bases and 1 base, with 22 bases remaining between them. CDR3 size: 19 residues. CDR3 sequence (DNA): TGTGCCAGCAGCTTACTATCAAATAAGAGGGGATCTGGCACAGATACGCAGTATTTT. Translating gives CASSLLSNKRGSGTDTQYF.

This clonotype was counted ten times or more. The chain is built from TRBV29-1 and TRBJ2-7; tentatively, D is TRBD2 (5 bases). CDR1 SQVTM and CDR2 ANQGSEA come from the germline V gene. V shed 0 bases and J shed 0 bases, with 12 bases lying between them. This CDR3 spans 15 amino acids. The CDR3 protein is CSVEDPEGSSYEQYF. In nucleotides, the CDR3 is TGCAGCGTTGAAGATCCCGAAGGGAGCTCCTACGAGCAGTACTTC.

This clonotype was recorded a few times. V and J are TRBV12-3 or TRBV12-4 and TRBJ2-5, with 9 bases lining up with TRBD1. Germline trimming cut 6 bases from V and 5 bases from J; bases unmatched to any gene: 10. There are 15 residues in the CDR3. CDR3 loop: CASSETGGDGETQYF. For the CDR3, the DNA is TGTGCCAGCAGCGAGACAGGGGGTGACGGGGAGACCCAGTACTTC.

The rearrangement links TRBV4-3 to TRBJ2-4; 10 bases match TRBD2. Losses at the gene ends were 5 bases for V and 5 bases for J; bases not matched to a gene: 18. Germline assignment: CDR1 LGHNA and CDR2 YSLEER. The CDR3 runs 19 residues. CDR3 residues: CASSAYSGGLLPRENIQYF. The CDR3, as DNA: TGCGCCAGCAGCGCTTATAGCGGGGGGCTGCTCCCCAGGGAAAACATTCAGTACTTC.

This clonotype was counted between two and nine times. V is TRBV20-1 and J is TRBJ2-7, with D uncertain. Germline V gene data show CDR1 as DFQATT and CDR2 as SNEGSKA (reference sequence). CDR3 size: 13 residues. Trimming pared 1 base from V and 0 bases from J, leaving 7 bases between. The CDR3 DNA reads as TGCAGTGCTAGAGCTAGGGACTCCTACGAGCAGTACGTC. Translated, it gives CSARARDSYEQYV.